Listed here are 30 T cell receptor beta chains from one sample, sequenced in a study of cytomegalovirus exposure and HLA in healthy donors. The PCR ran on 60 Vbeta and 13 Jbeta primers. Sequenced by immunoSEQ multiplex PCR; TCRdb stores in-frame clones only, minus some. The repertoire holds 100,000 to 150,000 clones, 75% to 90% seen once, with almost 6% in the top ten. Sample: PBMCs. The receptor set was obtained from a woman between 40 and 55 years old in good health and CMV-seropositive.

The chain couples TRBV10-3 to TRBJ1-5, with TRBD1 matching 7 bases. Germline CDR1 reads ENHRY; CDR2 reads SYGVKD. With V trimmed by 6 bases and J by 3 bases, 5 bases remained unmatched. The CDR3 contains 14 residues. The CDR3 spells CAISAGQDNQPQHF. The CDR3 DNA follows: TGTGCCATCAGCGCAGGACAGGACAATCAGCCCCAGCATTTT.

The rearrangement uses TRBV9 and TRBJ1-1; D might be TRBD1 (6 bases). V was clipped by 3 bases and J by 4 bases, with 10 bases between them. The germline gives CDR1 SGDLS, CDR2 YYNGEE. The CDR3 totals 13 residues. In DNA form, the CDR3 reads TGTGCCAGCAGCGCTCCAGGGGCCACTGAAGCTTTCTTT. This sequence encodes CASSAPGATEAFF.

The chain recombines TRBV13 with TRBJ2-1; D possibly corresponds to TRBD2 (5 bases). V dropped 2 bases and J dropped 9 bases, with 14 bases sitting between them. CDR1 PRHDT and CDR2 FYEKMQ come from the germline V gene (reference sequence). CDR3 length equals 14 residues. CDR3 loop: CASSLRTGSGEQFF. The CDR3 nucleotides are TGTGCCAGCAGCTTACGGACGGGAAGTGGTGAGCAGTTCTTC.

The CDR3 spells CASSLEAGGSGNTIYF. CDR3 in DNA: TGTGCCAGCAGCTTAGAGGCAGGGGGCTCTGGAAACACCATATATTTT. The V gene is TRBV13, the J gene TRBJ1-3; the match to TRBD1 covers 7 bases. Germline-derived CDR1 and CDR2 are PRHDT and FYEKMQ (reference sequence). The CDR3 contains 16 residues. With V trimmed by 1 base and J by 0 bases, 3 bases remained unmatched. Variable domain in full (rest from reference TRBV13 and TRBJ1-3): AAGVIQSPRHLIKEKRETATLKCYPIPRHDTVYWYQQGPGQDPQFLISFYEKMQSDKGSIPDRFSAQQFSDYHSELNMSSLELGDSALYFCASSLEAGGSGNTIYFGEGSWLTVV.

This chain joins TRBV11-3 and TRBJ2-3; 7 nucleotides align to TRBD1. CDR3 length: 18 amino acids. V lost 1 base, J lost 2 bases, and 12 bases stayed unmatched. Germline V gene sequence: CDR1 SGHNT, CDR2 YENEEA. CDR3 sequence reads: CASSLGSFSTGVTDTQYF. The DNA for the CDR3 is TGTGCCAGCAGCTTAGGGTCATTCTCAACAGGGGTCACAGATACGCAGTATTTT. The full variable domain, completed using reference TRBV11-3 and TRBJ2-3, is EAGVVQSPRYKIIEKKQPVAFWCNPISGHNTLYWYLQNLGQGPELLIRYENEEAVDDSQLPKDRFSAERLKGVDSTLKIQPAELGDSAVYLCASSLGSFSTGVTDTQYFGPGTRLTVL.

The chain couples TRBV6-1 to TRBJ1-3, with 11 positions matching TRBD1. The germline V gene has CDR1 MNHNS and CDR2 SASEGT. V shed 4 bases and J 2 bases; nucleotides not matched to a gene: 1. This CDR3 is 15 amino acids long. Here the CDR3 DNA reads TGTGCCAGCAGTGGGGACAGGGGGGCTGGAAACACCATATATTTT. Translating gives CASSGDRGAGNTIYF.

V usage is TRBV6-1 and J usage is TRBJ2-7, with 7 bases aligning to TRBD1. Germline lookup yields CDR1 MNHNS and CDR2 SASEGT. The CDR3 runs 16 residues. With V trimmed by 1 base and J by 0 bases, 6 bases remained unmatched. The chain's CDR3 is CASSEEIGGSSYEQYF. Written as DNA, the CDR3 is TGTGCCAGCAGTGAAGAAATAGGGGGCTCCTCCTACGAGCAGTACTTC.

The J gene is TRBJ2-1, the V gene TRBV9; 7 positions agree with TRBD2. After removal of 0 bases from V and 14 bases from J, the junction contained 5 bases not matched to a gene. The CDR3 is 12 residues long. Germline V CDR1 and CDR2: SGDLS, YYNGEE. The CDR3 region has the DNA TGTGCCAGCAGCGTAGAGGGAGGGCTGGAGTTCTTC. It is translated as CASSVEGGLEFF.

This clone has just one count. The chain is built from TRBV28 and TRBJ2-1; TRBD1 matches 9 bases. Trimming removed 3 bases from V and 3 bases from J; junction bases left unmatched: 3. The CDR3 covers 15 residues. Germline-derived CDR1 and CDR2 are MDHEN and SYDVKM. The CDR3 here is CASSFSGQGYNEQFF. CDR3 coding DNA: TGTGCCAGCAGTTTTTCGGGACAGGGCTACAATGAGCAGTTCTTC.

The rearrangement uses TRBV28 and TRBJ1-2; TRBD1 aligns across 10 bases. The CDR3 contains 15 residues. V was clipped by 5 bases and J by 8 bases; unmatched bases: 11. CDR1 is MDHEN and CDR2 is SYDVKM in the germline V gene. The CDR3 here is CASSRRDRGARGYTF. In nucleotides, the CDR3 is TGTGCCAGCAGTCGAAGGGACAGGGGCGCCCGGGGCTACACCTTC.

The sample holds a few counts of this clone. The rearrangement joins TRBV19 to TRBJ1-3; no reliable D call. Germline V lookup: CDR1 LNHDA, CDR2 SQIVND (reference sequence). The V and J ends lost 5 bases and 0 bases respectively, with 11 bases between them. This CDR3 is built from 15 residues. CDR3 DNA: TGTGCCAGTAGTTTCCTGGAGGGCTCTGGAAACACCATATATTTT. Amino acids: CASSFLEGSGNTIYF. The entire variable domain, with the rest obtained from reference TRBV19 and TRBJ1-3, is as follows: DGGITQSPKYLFRKEGQNVTLSCEQNLNHDAMYWYRQDPGQGLRLIYYSQIVNDFQKGDIAEGYSVSREKKESFPLTVTSAQKNPTAFYLCASSFLEGSGNTIYFGEGSWLTVV.

This clone turned up a few times. The V gene is TRBV28, the J gene TRBJ1-2, with TRBD1 matching over 10 bases. The CDR3 has 18 residues. Germline V CDR1 and CDR2: MDHEN, SYDVKM. The trim removed 2 bases at V and 5 bases at J, leaving 14 bases unmatched. In nucleotides, the CDR3 is TGTGCCAGCAGTTTAGGGGGAACCGCGGGACAGGGGATATATGGCTACACCTTC. Translation: CASSLGGTAGQGIYGYTF.

The chain uses TRBV19 and TRBJ1-4; 10 nucleotides align to TRBD1. V was pared by 7 bases and J by 7 bases, with 9 bases of the junction left unmatched. Germline V gives CDR1 LNHDA, CDR2 SQIVND (reference sequence). The CDR3 runs to 15 residues. Written as DNA, the CDR3 is TGTGCCAGTACCTTAACCGGGACAGGGGTTGAAAAACTGTTTTTT. Amino acids: CASTLTGTGVEKLFF.

The chain joins TRBV9 to TRBJ2-3; possible D gene TRBD1, 6 bases. V lost 5 bases and J 0 bases, leaving 7 bases between the germline ends. This CDR3 has 13 residues. Germline V gene sequence: CDR1 SGDLS, CDR2 YYNGEE. The CDR3 region is CASRGASTDTQYF. Here the CDR3 DNA reads TGTGCCAGCAGGGGGGCCAGCACAGATACGCAGTATTTT. Full variable domain (rest looked up from reference TRBV9 and TRBJ2-3): DSGVTQTPKHLITATGQRVTLRCSPRSGDLSVYWYQQSLDQGLQFLIQYYNGEERAKGNILERFSAQQFPDLHSELNLSSLELGDSALYFCASRGASTDTQYFGPGTRLTVL.

The chain recombines TRBV12-2 with TRBJ2-4; TRBD2, as called in the table, went unchecked against the DNA. TRBV12-2 is described as a pseudogene. CDR3 length: 16 residues. The CDR3 is CASRFGEGRAKNIQYF. CDR3 sequence (DNA): TGTGCAAGTCGCTTCGGGGAGGGCCGAGCCAAAAACATTCAGTACTTC.

This sequence joins TRBV6-4 and TRBJ1-5; D is undetermined. V shed 7 bases and J shed 7 bases, with 14 bases lying between them. Germline V lookup: CDR1 MRHNA, CDR2 SNTAGT. The CDR3 is made up of 13 amino acids. CDR3 loop: CASKISNSQPQHF. The CDR3 DNA is TGTGCCAGCAAGATTTCCAATAGCCAGCCCCAGCATTTT.

Here the CDR3 reads CASSLSGTGGTEAFF. CDR3 coding DNA: TGCGCCAGCAGCCTATCGGGGACAGGCGGGACTGAAGCTTTCTTT. This chain uses TRBV5-1 with TRBJ1-1; 8 bases agree with TRBD1. CDR1 and CDR2 from the germline V gene are SGHRS and YFSETQ. Trimming removed 4 bases from V and 5 bases from J; junction bases left unmatched: 10. CDR3 size: 15 residues. Looking up the rest from reference TRBV5-1 and TRBJ1-1 gives the full variable domain: KAGVTQTPRYLIKTRGQQVTLSCSPISGHRSVSWYQQTPGQGLQFLFEYFSETQRNKGNFPGRFSGRQFSNSRSEMNVSTLELGDSALYLCASSLSGTGGTEAFFGQGTRLTVV.

The chain combines TRBV7-9 with TRBJ2-1, with TRBD2 matching 14 bases. The V and J ends lost 4 bases and 8 bases, in that order; junction bases with no gene match: 7. The CDR3 extends over 16 amino acids. CDR1 and CDR2 (germline): SEHNR, FQNEAQ (reference sequence). This CDR3 is CASSWGTSGRVDEQFF. CDR3 DNA: TGTGCCAGCAGCTGGGGGACTAGCGGGAGAGTAGATGAGCAGTTCTTC.

The rearrangement joins TRBV9 to TRBJ1-1, with 7 nucleotides matching TRBD1. Trimming took 4 bases from V and 4 from J; bases not matched to a gene: 7. This CDR3 is 14 amino acids long. CDR1 SGDLS and CDR2 YYNGEE come from the germline V gene. The CDR3 reads CASSPQQGITEAFF. The CDR3 DNA follows: TGTGCCAGCAGCCCCCAACAGGGGATCACTGAAGCTTTCTTT. The full variable domain, in which reference TRBV9 and TRBJ1-1 provide the parts outside the CDR3, is DSGVTQTPKHLITATGQRVTLRCSPRSGDLSVYWYQQSLDQGLQFLIQYYNGEERAKGNILERFSAQQFPDLHSELNLSSLELGDSALYFCASSPQQGITEAFFGQGTRLTVV.

This chain uses TRBV7-3 with TRBJ2-1; tentative D call: TRBD2 (6 bases). This CDR3 has 16 amino acids. The germline CDR1 and CDR2 sequences are SGHTA and FQGTGA. Trimming left V 4 bases short and J 5 bases short, with 18 bases between. The CDR3 spells CASSSDGSELHNEQFF. The CDR3 coding sequence is TGTGCCAGCAGCTCAGACGGGAGCGAATTACACAATGAGCAGTTCTTC.

The chain's CDR3 is CASSLEGQINEKLFF. The CDR3 DNA is TGTGCCAGCAGCTTGGAGGGACAGATTAATGAAAAACTGTTTTTT. The V gene is TRBV5-6, the J gene TRBJ1-4, with 7 positions matching TRBD1. Germline V gives CDR1 SGHDT, CDR2 YYEEEE. The junction had 3 bases not matched to a gene; V was cut back by 0 bases and J by 4 bases. CDR3 length: 15 residues.

The chain links TRBV28 to TRBJ1-5; D remains ambiguous. The length of the CDR3 is 17 residues. Between the trimmed V and J ends, which lost 8 bases and 7 bases, there was a span of 27 bases. CDR1 and CDR2 (germline): MDHEN, SYDVKM. CDR3 amino acids: CASPPGLRPLVEQPQHF. Here the CDR3 DNA reads TGTGCCAGCCCCCCGGGGTTAAGGCCACTCGTGGAGCAGCCCCAGCATTTT.

V usage is TRBV18 and J usage is TRBJ1-1; TRBD1 agrees at 12 bases. CDR1 and CDR2 (germline): KGHSH, LQKENI. The CDR3 runs to 16 residues. V shed 4 bases, J shed 0 bases, and the junction held 3 bases outside the gene matches. In DNA form, the CDR3 reads TGTGCCAGCTCACTAGGGACAGGGGGCTTGAACACTGAAGCTTTCTTT. Encoded protein: CASSLGTGGLNTEAFF.

The rearrangement uses TRBV5-4 and TRBJ2-5; TRBD2 matches 8 bases. Germline trimming cut 1 base from V and 4 bases from J; bases unmatched to any gene: 6. Germline CDR1 reads SGHNT; CDR2 reads YYREEE (reference sequence). The length of the CDR3 is 15 residues. CDR3: CASSLISGVTETQYF. For the CDR3, the DNA is TGTGCCAGCAGCTTGATTAGCGGGGTCACAGAGACCCAGTACTTC.

V gene TRBV5-4 combines with J gene TRBJ1-1; perhaps TRBD1 as D (5 bases). Trimming removed 0 bases at V and 5 bases at J, with 20 bases between. The CDR3 sequence is 17 residues long. Germline V gene sequence: CDR1 SGHNT, CDR2 YYREEE (reference sequence). The CDR3 bases are TGTGCCAGCAGCTTGGGGGCGTTTCGGGGGGGAAGGACTGAAGCTTTCTTT. Translating gives CASSLGAFRGGRTEAFF.

The V gene is TRBV25-1, the J gene TRBJ2-5; 11 nucleotides line up with TRBD1. The CDR3 covers 17 residues. After removal of 4 bases from V and 2 bases from J, the junction contained 9 bases not matched to a gene. The germline gives CDR1 MGHDK, CDR2 SYGVNS. As DNA, the CDR3 is TGTGCCAGCAGTGGACAAGGGACAGGGGGGCCTCAAGAGACCCAGTACTTC. Translated, it gives CASSGQGTGGPQETQYF.

This CDR3 is CASSDRGEGYTF. CDR3 in DNA: TGTGCCAGCAGTGACAGGGGGGAGGGCTACACCTTC. The chain uses TRBV27 and TRBJ1-2; 9 nucleotides match TRBD1. This CDR3 spans 12 amino acids. Trimming took 5 bases from V and 8 from J; bases not matched to a gene: 3. The germline gives CDR1 MNHEY, CDR2 SMNVEV (reference sequence).

The J gene is TRBJ1-2, the V gene TRBV30; no firm D call. There are 12 residues in the CDR3. Germline V gene lookup returns CDR1 GTSNPN and CDR2 SVGIG (reference sequence). The V end was cut by 1 base, the J end by 1 base, with 4 bases between. The chain's CDR3 is CAWSARNYGYTF. DNA of the CDR3: TGTGCCTGGAGTGCCCGTAACTATGGCTACACCTTC.

In the case of this clone: The junction does not match germline at one end; this may be a read error. V gene TRBV30 combines with J gene TRBJ1-2; a weak D match, TRBD1 (5 bases). CDR3 length: 15 amino acids. Germline-derived CDR1 and CDR2 are GTSNPN and SVGIG (reference sequence). In DNA, the CDR3 is TGTGTCTGGAGTGACCCGGGGGGGGCTAACTATGGCTACACCTTC. Amino acids: CVWSDPGGANYGYTF.

This clone was counted many times. The chain combines TRBV27 with TRBJ2-7, with D uncertain. Trimming left V 6 bases short and J 3 bases short, with 12 bases between. CDR3 length: 13 residues. CDR1 MNHEY and CDR2 SMNVEV come from the germline V gene (reference sequence). The CDR3: CASSRMAVYEQYF. The DNA of the CDR3 is TGTGCCAGCAGCCGGATGGCGGTCTACGAGCAGTACTTC.